This passage covers 19 T cell receptor beta chains from one sample sequenced in a study of Ad26.COV2.S vaccination and SARS-CoV-2 variants. Treatment defined: 15 to 20 received Ad26.COV2.S at low or high dose, single or two shots; 5 received placebo; per-sample allocation not given. Each sample was drawn 63 days after the first injection (of vaccine or placebo). The method was immunoSEQ multiplex PCR; TCRdb's version includes in-frame clones alone and lacks a portion of them. The profile shows about 350,000 clones, around 84% of them singletons. Sequencing used peripheral blood, obtained in a trial of Ad26.COV2.S vaccine versus placebo. The receptors here all came from a person between 18 and 65 years old who received the Ad26.COV2.S COVID-19 vaccine or a placebo.

This clone has just a few counts. The chain combines TRBV9 with TRBJ2-2; D call uncertain. CDR1 SGDLS and CDR2 YYNGEE come from the germline V gene. There are 12 residues in the CDR3. V lost 0 bases to trimming and J lost 7 bases, with 4 bases between them. Here the CDR3 DNA reads TGTGCCAGCAGCGTAGAGGTCGGGGAGCTGTTTTTT. It yields the protein CASSVEVGELFF.

The chain has TRBV10-3 and TRBJ2-4; D gene ambiguous. There are 14 residues in the CDR3. Trimming pared 3 bases from V and 7 bases from J, leaving 13 bases between. Germline V lookup: CDR1 ENHRY, CDR2 SYGVKD. This CDR3 is CAISDDGGQNIQYF. CDR3 in DNA: TGTGCCATCAGTGACGACGGTGGGCAGAACATTCAGTACTTC.

The chain links TRBV29-1 to TRBJ2-7, with 7 bases aligning to TRBD2. CDR1 and CDR2 from the germline V gene are SQVTM and ANQGSEA. The CDR3 is made up of 12 amino acids. V dropped 5 bases and J dropped 2; count of bases not matched to a gene: 3. CDR3 in amino acids: CSVTGGTYEQYF. CDR3 bases: TGCAGCGTTACGGGGGGTACCTACGAGCAGTACTTC.

CDR3 nucleotides: TGTGCCAGCAGCTTCCGGCCGAGCTCCTACAATGAGCAGTTCTTC. It codes for CASSFRPSSYNEQFF. This chain connects TRBV5-5 to TRBJ2-1; D ambiguous. The CDR3 has 15 residues. Germline V CDR1 and CDR2: SGHKS, YYEKEE (reference sequence). Between the trimmed V and J ends, which lost 2 bases and 0 bases, there was a span of 9 bases.

V and J are TRBV27 and TRBJ2-1; perhaps TRBD2 as D (6 bases). The CDR3 has 15 residues. The germline gives CDR1 MNHEY, CDR2 SMNVEV (reference sequence). The V end was cut by 6 bases, the J end by 0 bases, with 12 bases between. As DNA, the CDR3 is TGTGCCAGCAGGTCGGGACTCTTCTCCTACAATGAGCAGTTCTTC. This encodes CASRSGLFSYNEQFF.

A single count supports this clone. This chain joins TRBV4-1 and TRBJ2-5, with TRBD2 matching over 11 bases. Trimming took 2 bases from V and 1 from J; bases not matched to a gene: 6. Looked up from germline, CDR1 is MGHRA and CDR2 is YSYEKL. The CDR3 sequence is 17 residues long. The CDR3 sequence is CASSQLGLAGTQETQYF. The DNA of the CDR3 is TGCGCCAGCAGCCAACTTGGACTAGCGGGTACCCAAGAGACCCAGTACTTC.

J is TRBJ1-2 and V is TRBV2; 7 bases agree with TRBD1. This CDR3 contains 14 residues. V gave up 6 bases and J gave up 0 bases; unmatched junction bases: 4. Germline lookup yields CDR1 SNHLY and CDR2 FYNNEI. CDR3 nucleotide sequence: TGTGCCAGCAGCCCCGGGACAGCTAACTATGGCTACACCTTC. Its translation is CASSPGTANYGYTF.

The chain employs TRBV6-2 or TRBV6-3 and TRBJ2-5; a weak D match, TRBD2 (5 bases). Germline V gene lookup returns CDR1 MNHEY and CDR2 SVGEGT. This CDR3 is built from 16 residues. Trimming removed 0 bases at V and 5 bases at J, with 16 bases between. The CDR3, as DNA: TGTGCCAGCAGTTACTCCGGCGGGCCCCCTTTGGAGACCCAGTACTTC. This sequence encodes CASSYSGGPPLETQYF.

The chain recombines TRBV7-2 with TRBJ2-7; TRBD2 matches at 8 bases. This CDR3 comprises 16 residues. With V trimmed by 1 base and J by 3 bases, 8 bases remained unmatched. CDR1 and CDR2 (germline): SGHTA, FQGNSA. The CDR3 DNA follows: TGTGCCAGCAGCTTAGGTCAAGCGGGGGTAGTCTACGAGCAGTACTTC. It specifies CASSLGQAGVVYEQYF.

The rearrangement joins TRBV18 to TRBJ2-2, with a possible D match to TRBD2 (6 bases). Germline CDR1 reads KGHSH; CDR2 reads LQKENI. The ends were cut back, 4 bases at V and 1 base at J, with 13 bases in the middle. This CDR3 comprises 16 residues. This chain's CDR3 is CASSLLAVRNTGELFF. CDR3 sequence (DNA): TGTGCCAGCTCACTACTAGCAGTAAGGAACACCGGGGAGCTGTTTTTT. Full variable domain (missing parts from reference TRBV18 and TRBJ2-2): NAGVMQNPRHLVRRRGQEARLRCSPMKGHSHVYWYRQLPEEGLKFMVYLQKENIIDESGMPKERFSAEFPKEGPSILRIQQVVRGDSAAYFCASSLLAVRNTGELFFGEGSRLTVL.

Concerning this clone: Other DNA sequences in this specimen translate into the identical CDR3. The J gene is TRBJ1-2, the V gene TRBV7-9; D is perhaps TRBD1 (5 bases). CDR3 length equals 13 residues. Germline V lookup: CDR1 SEHNR, CDR2 FQNEAQ (reference sequence). V was trimmed by 5 bases and J by 1 base, leaving 8 bases between them. The DNA of the CDR3 is TGTGCCAGCAGCCCCGACAGTAACTATGGCTACACCTTC. It specifies CASSPDSNYGYTF.

The V and J genes are TRBV11-2 and TRBJ2-5, with D possibly matching TRBD2 (6 bases). From germline, CDR1 is SGHAT and CDR2 FQNNGV. Trimming shortened V by 0 bases and J by 1 base, and 12 bases separated the two germline ends. The CDR3 totals 16 residues. CDR3 in DNA: TGTGCCAGCAGCTTAGAACTAGCAAAAGCCCAAGAGACCCAGTACTTC. Translation: CASSLELAKAQETQYF.

This clone has just one count. CDR3 in DNA: TGTGCCAGCAGCTTGAGGCAGGGGATGTCAGATACGCAGTATTTT. Translation: CASSLRQGMSDTQYF. The V call is TRBV5-4, the J call TRBJ2-3; D is possibly TRBD1 (6 bases). V lost 1 base to trimming and J lost 4 bases, with 13 bases between them. Germline V gives CDR1 SGHNT, CDR2 YYREEE (reference sequence). This CDR3 has 15 amino acids.

CDR3 DNA: TGCAGCGTTGCGGGGCAGGGGTTCTACGAGCAGTACTTC. The encoded protein is CSVAGQGFYEQYF. The chain links TRBV29-1 to TRBJ2-7; a weak D match, TRBD1 (6 bases). CDR3 length equals 13 residues. Germline V CDR1 and CDR2: SQVTM, ANQGSEA. Trimming left V 4 bases short and J 3 bases short, with 13 bases between.

This clone was counted between two and nine times. The rearrangement links TRBV13 to TRBJ1-6, with TRBD1 identical over 7 bases. Unmatched junction bases numbered 7, after V lost 4 bases and J lost 7 bases. The length of the CDR3 is 15 residues. Looked up from germline, CDR1 is PRHDT and CDR2 is FYEKMQ (reference sequence). CDR3 region: CASSSGQRGNSPLHF. In nucleotides, the CDR3 is TGTGCCAGCAGCTCGGGACAGCGGGGGAATTCACCCCTCCACTTT.

Remarks on this clone: This sample also contains other DNA sequences that code for the same CDR3. CDR3 region: CASSFEGAGETQYF. For the CDR3, the DNA is TGCGCCAGCAGCTTTGAGGGGGCAGGGGAGACCCAGTACTTC. The chain is built from TRBV5-1 and TRBJ2-5; 7 bases line up with TRBD1. Trimming took 2 bases from V and 5 from J; bases not matched to a gene: 6. This CDR3 region has 14 residues. CDR1 is SGHRS, CDR2 YFSETQ, per germline.

V usage is TRBV27 and J usage is TRBJ2-5; tentative D call: TRBD2 (7 bases). The CDR3 runs to 18 residues. V lost 3 bases and J 5 bases, leaving 25 bases between the germline ends. The germline V gene has CDR1 MNHEY and CDR2 SMNVEV (reference sequence). The CDR3 protein is CASSLRSAYRGAGETQYF. CDR3 DNA sequence: TGTGCCAGCAGTTTGAGGAGCGCGTATCGGGGGGCTGGGGAGACCCAGTACTTC.

The chain is built from TRBV3-1 (or the pseudogene TRBV3-2) and TRBJ2-4; D remains ambiguous. Germline lookup yields CDR1 LGHDT and CDR2 YNNKEL (reference sequence). V lost 1 base and J lost 1, with 5 bases in between. The CDR3 runs to 14 residues. The CDR3 reads CASSQGGAKNIQYF. In DNA form, the CDR3 reads TGTGCCAGCAGCCAAGGTGGGGCCAAAAACATTCAGTACTTC.

V and J are TRBV2 and TRBJ2-1; 9 positions match TRBD2. The length of the CDR3 is 15 residues. Germline CDR1 and CDR2: SNHLY and FYNNEI. V dropped 3 bases and J dropped 6; count of bases not matched to a gene: 6. DNA of the CDR3: TGTGCCAGCAGTGAGACCCTAGCGGGATTCAATGAGCAGTTCTTC. Its protein product is CASSETLAGFNEQFF.